This TCR beta chain originates from a study of breast tumors, draining lymph nodes, adjacent tissues. The lymph nodes were axillary draining lymph nodes from breast cancer patients. TCRdb re-called the multiplex PCR reads with MiXCR, one entry per CDR3 protein. The repertoire consists of some 120,000 distinct CDR3 sequences, with around 20% occurring once and the leading ten covering 3.5% to 4.5%. Points on this clonotype: Its specificity is unknown. A much larger clone differs by one base, so this may be a read error.

Study results and limitations: Compared with lymph nodes, tumors were less diverse; compared with nontumor tissue, more. That most tumor T cells come from lymph nodes remained unproven.

Trimming took 5 bases from V and 4 from J, leaving 13 bases between them. The length of the CDR3 is 14 residues. Germline assignment: CDR1 ENHRY and CDR2 SYGVKD. Input material: axillary lymph node tissue. The clonotype originates from a female donor with breast cancer. Some clones in this sample may be carry-over from other donors' samples. V usage is TRBV10-3 and J usage is TRBJ2-3, with D unclear. CDR3 coding DNA: TGTGCCATCAGTCTGAGGCTTAACGCAGATACGCAGTATTTT. Translated: CAISLRLNADTQYF.